This T cell receptor (beta chain) was captured by sequencing in a study of blood T cells in healthy people across ages. Whole-study findings and limits: Older age went with lower TCR beta diversity per million T cells, in a roughly linear way.

The CDR3 spans 14 residues. V lost 6 bases, J lost 2 bases, and 14 bases lay in between. Germline lookup yields CDR1 LGHDT and CDR2 YNNKEL (reference sequence). Concerning this clonotype: Its specificity is not known.

Individuals who donated were healthy Caucasians from Russia aged about 6 to 90. Next came a second PCR, run for about 7 to 12 cycles, which used a sample-barcoded 5' primer along with a J-beta primer mix. MiXCR, run by TCRdb on the 5' RACE reads, gives a single entry per CDR3 protein. The sample lists some 700,000 distinct CDR3 sequences, about 20% occurring once. Specimen: blood. The chain combines TRBV3-1 with TRBJ2-7; perhaps TRBD2 as D (5 bases). This TCR derives from a man aged 65-85 years in good health. This CDR3 is CASRLRDGAYEQYF. DNA of the CDR3: TGTGCCAGCAGGCTTCGGGATGGGGCCTACGAGCAGTACTTC.